In this sample, the clone carrying this T cell receptor beta chain turned up many times. The CDR3 contains 13 residues. V dropped 4 bases and J dropped 7 bases, with 11 bases sitting between them. Germline lookup yields CDR1 WSHSY and CDR2 SAAADI. The data are from a study of T cells in Graves' hyperthyroidism and ophthalmopathy. RNA transcripts served as the template for amplifying TCR beta CDR3 regions. The primer set for the first-round RT-PCR of the TCR CDR3 was HTBI. TCRdb passed the multiplex PCR reads through MiXCR, listing each CDR3 protein once. Of hundreds of thousands of distinct CDR3 sequences in the sample, 40% to 55% are singletons; the top ten hold about 7%.

The V call is TRBV10-2, the J call TRBJ1-5, with D maybe TRBD1 (6 bases). The material sequenced was peripheral blood or thyroid tissue (not recorded which). The TCR comes from an adult man with Graves' disease, either hyperthyroidism or ophthalmopathy (not recorded which). This CDR3 reads CASSGYREQPQHF. DNA for the CDR3: TGCGCCAGCAGTGGCTACAGGGAACAGCCCCAGCATTTT.